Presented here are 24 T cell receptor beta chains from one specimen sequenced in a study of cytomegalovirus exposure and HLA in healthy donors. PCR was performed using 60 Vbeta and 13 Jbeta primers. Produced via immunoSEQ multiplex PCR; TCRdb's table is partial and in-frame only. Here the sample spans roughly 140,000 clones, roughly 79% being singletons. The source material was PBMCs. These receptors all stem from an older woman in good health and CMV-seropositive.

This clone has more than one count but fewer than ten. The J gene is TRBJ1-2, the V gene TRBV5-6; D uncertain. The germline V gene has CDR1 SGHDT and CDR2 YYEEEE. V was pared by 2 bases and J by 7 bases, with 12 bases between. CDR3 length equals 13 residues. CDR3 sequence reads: CASSFRRGGGYTF. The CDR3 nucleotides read TGTGCCAGCAGCTTCAGACGAGGTGGTGGCTACACCTTC.

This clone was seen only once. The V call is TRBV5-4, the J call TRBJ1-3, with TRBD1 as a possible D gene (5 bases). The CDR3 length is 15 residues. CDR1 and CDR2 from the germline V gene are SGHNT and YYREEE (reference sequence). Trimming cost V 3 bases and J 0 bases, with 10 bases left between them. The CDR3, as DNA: TGTGCCAGCAGCTGGGGCCTGAGCTCTGGAAACACCATATATTTT. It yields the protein CASSWGLSSGNTIYF.

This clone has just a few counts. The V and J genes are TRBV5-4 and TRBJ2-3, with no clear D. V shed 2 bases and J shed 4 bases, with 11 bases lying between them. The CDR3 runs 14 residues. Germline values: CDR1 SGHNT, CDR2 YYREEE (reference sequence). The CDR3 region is CASSLGQVADTQYF. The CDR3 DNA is TGTGCCAGCAGCTTAGGTCAGGTGGCAGATACGCAGTATTTT.

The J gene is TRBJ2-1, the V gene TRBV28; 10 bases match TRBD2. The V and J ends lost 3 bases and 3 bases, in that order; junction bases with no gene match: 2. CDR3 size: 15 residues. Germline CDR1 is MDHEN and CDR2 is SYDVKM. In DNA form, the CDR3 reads TGTGCCAGCAGTTTCTTAGCGGGGGGCTACAATGAGCAGTTCTTC. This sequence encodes CASSFLAGGYNEQFF.

CDR3 in amino acids: CASSRPGTGETLGELFF. In DNA, the CDR3 is TGTGCCAGCAGTAGACCCGGGACAGGGGAGACCCTTGGTGAACTGTTTTTT. V gene TRBV27 combines with J gene TRBJ1-4, with TRBD1 matching over 10 bases. This CDR3 has 17 amino acids. The germline gives CDR1 MNHEY, CDR2 SMNVEV (reference sequence). V gave up 5 bases and J gave up 12 bases; unmatched junction bases: 18.

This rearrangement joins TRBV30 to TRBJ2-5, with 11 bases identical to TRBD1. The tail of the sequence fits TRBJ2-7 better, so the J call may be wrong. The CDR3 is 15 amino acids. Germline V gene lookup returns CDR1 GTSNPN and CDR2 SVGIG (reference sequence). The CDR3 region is CAWDWGTGGYYEQYF. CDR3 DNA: TGTGCCTGGGACTGGGGGACAGGGGGTTACTACGAGCAGTACTTC.

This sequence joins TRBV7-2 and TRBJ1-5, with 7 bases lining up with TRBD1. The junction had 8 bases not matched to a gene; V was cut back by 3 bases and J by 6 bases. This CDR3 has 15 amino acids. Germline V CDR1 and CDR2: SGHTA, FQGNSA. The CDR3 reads CASSFNTGAGQPQHF. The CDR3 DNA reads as TGTGCCAGCAGCTTTAATACAGGGGCCGGTCAGCCCCAGCATTTT.

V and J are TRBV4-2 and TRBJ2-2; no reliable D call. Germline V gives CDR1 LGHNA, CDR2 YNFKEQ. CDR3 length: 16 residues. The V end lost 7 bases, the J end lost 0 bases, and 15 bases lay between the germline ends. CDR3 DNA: TGTGCCAGCACCCCCGGCGGCGGAGCGAACACCGGGGAGCTGTTTTTT. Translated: CASTPGGGANTGELFF.

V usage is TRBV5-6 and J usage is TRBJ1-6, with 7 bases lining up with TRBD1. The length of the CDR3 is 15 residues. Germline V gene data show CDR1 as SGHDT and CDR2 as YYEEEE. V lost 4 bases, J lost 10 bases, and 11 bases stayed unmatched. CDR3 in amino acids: CASSRLGDRVSPLHF. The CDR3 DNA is TGTGCCAGCAGCCGGTTGGGTGACAGGGTCTCACCCCTCCACTTT.

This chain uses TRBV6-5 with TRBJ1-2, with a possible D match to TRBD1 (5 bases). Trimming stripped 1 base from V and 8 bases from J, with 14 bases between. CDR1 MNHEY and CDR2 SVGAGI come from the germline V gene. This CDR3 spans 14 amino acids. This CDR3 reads CASSYLGGARGYTF. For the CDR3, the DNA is TGTGCCAGCAGTTACTTAGGAGGGGCGAGGGGCTACACCTTC.

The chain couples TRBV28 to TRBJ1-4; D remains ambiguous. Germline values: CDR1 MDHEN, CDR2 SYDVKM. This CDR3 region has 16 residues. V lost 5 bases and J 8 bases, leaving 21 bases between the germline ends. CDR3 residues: CASSGWSLSIREKLFF. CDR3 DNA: TGTGCCAGCAGTGGCTGGTCCCTTTCGATTCGAGAAAAACTGTTTTTT.

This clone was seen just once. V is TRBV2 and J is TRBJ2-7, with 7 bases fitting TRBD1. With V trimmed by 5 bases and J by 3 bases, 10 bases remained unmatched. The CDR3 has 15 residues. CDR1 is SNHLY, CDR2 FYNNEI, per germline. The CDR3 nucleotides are TGTGCCAGCAGTCAGACCCAGACAGGGCACTACGAGCAGTACTTC. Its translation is CASSQTQTGHYEQYF.

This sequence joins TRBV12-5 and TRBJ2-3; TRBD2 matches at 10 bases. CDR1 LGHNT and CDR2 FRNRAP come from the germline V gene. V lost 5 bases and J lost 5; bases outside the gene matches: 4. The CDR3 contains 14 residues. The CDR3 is CASGSGREGDTQYF. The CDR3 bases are TGTGCTAGTGGTAGCGGGAGGGAAGGAGATACGCAGTATTTT.

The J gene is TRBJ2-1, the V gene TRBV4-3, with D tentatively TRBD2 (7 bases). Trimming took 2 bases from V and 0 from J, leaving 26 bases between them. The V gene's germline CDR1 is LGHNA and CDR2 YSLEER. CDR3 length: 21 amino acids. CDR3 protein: CASSQYARGGGYTLSYNEQFF. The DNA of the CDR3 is TGCGCCAGCAGCCAATACGCTAGAGGGGGGGGGTACACCCTCTCCTACAATGAGCAGTTCTTC.

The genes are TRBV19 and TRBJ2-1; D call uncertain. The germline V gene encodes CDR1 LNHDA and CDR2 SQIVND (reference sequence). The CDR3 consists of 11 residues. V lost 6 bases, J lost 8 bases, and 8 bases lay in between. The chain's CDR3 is CASRQVDEQFF. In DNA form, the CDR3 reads TGTGCCAGTAGGCAGGTAGATGAGCAGTTCTTC.

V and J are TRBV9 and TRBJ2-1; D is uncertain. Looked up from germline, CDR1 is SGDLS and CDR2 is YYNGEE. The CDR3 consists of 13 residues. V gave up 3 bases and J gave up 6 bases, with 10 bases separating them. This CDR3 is CASSARPLNEQFF. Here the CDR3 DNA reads TGTGCCAGCAGCGCCCGTCCCCTCAATGAGCAGTTCTTC.

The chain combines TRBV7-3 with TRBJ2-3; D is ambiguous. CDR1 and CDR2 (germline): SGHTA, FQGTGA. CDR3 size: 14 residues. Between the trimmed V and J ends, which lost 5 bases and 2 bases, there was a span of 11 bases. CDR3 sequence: CASSEASVTDTQYF. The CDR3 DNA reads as TGTGCCAGCAGCGAGGCTAGTGTCACAGATACGCAGTATTTT.

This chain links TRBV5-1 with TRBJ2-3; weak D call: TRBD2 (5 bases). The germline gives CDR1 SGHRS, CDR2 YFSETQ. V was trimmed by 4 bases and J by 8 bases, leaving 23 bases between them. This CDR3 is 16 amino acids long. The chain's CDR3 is CASSAQTGRPGGTQYF. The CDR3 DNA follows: TGCGCCAGCAGCGCGCAGACTGGAAGGCCCGGAGGTACGCAGTATTTT. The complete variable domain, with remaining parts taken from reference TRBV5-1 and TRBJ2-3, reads KAGVTQTPRYLIKTRGQQVTLSCSPISGHRSVSWYQQTPGQGLQFLFEYFSETQRNKGNFPGRFSGRQFSNSRSEMNVSTLELGDSALYLCASSAQTGRPGGTQYFGPGTRLTVL.

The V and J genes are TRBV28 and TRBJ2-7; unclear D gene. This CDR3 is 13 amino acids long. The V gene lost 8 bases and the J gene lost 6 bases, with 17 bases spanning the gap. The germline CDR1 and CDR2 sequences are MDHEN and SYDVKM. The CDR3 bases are TGTGCCAGCCGTTCCCCCCCTACCTTCGAGCAGTACTTC. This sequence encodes CASRSPPTFEQYF.

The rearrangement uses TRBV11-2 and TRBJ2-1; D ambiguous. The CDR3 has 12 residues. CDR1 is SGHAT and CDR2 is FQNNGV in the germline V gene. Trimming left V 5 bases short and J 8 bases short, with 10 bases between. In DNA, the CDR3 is TGTGCCAGCAGCCCCTCGTTAGATGAGCAGTTCTTC. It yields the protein CASSPSLDEQFF.

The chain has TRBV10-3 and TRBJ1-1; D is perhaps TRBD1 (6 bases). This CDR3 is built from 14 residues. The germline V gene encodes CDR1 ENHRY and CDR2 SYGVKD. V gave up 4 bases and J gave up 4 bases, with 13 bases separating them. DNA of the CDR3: TGTGCCATCAGTGCCGAACAGGGAACCACTGAAGCTTTCTTT. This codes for CAISAEQGTTEAFF.

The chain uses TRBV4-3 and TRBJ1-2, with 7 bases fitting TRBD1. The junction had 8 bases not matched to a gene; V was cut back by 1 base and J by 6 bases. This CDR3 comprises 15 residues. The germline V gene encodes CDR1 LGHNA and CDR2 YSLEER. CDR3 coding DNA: TGCGCCAGCAGCCAAGCAACGACAGGGAATCATGGCTACACCTTC. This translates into CASSQATTGNHGYTF.

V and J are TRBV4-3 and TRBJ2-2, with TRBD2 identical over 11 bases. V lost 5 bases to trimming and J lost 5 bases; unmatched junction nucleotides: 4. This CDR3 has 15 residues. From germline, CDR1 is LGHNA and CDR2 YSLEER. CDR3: CASSTSGSYTGELFF. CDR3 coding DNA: TGCGCCAGCAGCACTAGCGGGAGTTATACCGGGGAGCTGTTTTTT.

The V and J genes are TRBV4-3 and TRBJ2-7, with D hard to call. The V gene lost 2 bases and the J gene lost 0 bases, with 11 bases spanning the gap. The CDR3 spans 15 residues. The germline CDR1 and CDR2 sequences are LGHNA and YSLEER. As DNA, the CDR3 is TGCGCCAGCAGCCAAACTCGAACCCTCTCCTACGAGCAGTACTTC. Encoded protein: CASSQTRTLSYEQYF.